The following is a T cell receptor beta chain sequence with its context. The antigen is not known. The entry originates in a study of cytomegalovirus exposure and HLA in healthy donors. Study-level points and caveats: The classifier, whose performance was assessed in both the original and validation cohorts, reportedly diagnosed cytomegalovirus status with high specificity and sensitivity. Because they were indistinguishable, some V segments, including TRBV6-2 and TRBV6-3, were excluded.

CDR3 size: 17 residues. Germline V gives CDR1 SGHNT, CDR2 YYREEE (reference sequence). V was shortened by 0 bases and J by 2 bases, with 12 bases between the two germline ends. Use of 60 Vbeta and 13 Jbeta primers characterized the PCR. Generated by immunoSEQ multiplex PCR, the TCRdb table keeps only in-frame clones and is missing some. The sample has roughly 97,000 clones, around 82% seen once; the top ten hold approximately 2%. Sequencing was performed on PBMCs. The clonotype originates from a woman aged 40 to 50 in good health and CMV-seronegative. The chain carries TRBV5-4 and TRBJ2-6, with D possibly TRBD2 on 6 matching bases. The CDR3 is CASSLAAGSAGANVLTF. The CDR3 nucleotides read TGTGCCAGCAGCTTGGCGGCGGGGAGCGCTGGGGCCAACGTCCTGACTTTC.